This T cell receptor (beta chain) was documented in a study of cytomegalovirus exposure and HLA in healthy donors. PCR used 60 Vbeta primers and 13 Jbeta primers. Original processing notes: Roughly 80 million unique TCR beta chains, about 10 million of them shared, were counted by a later analysis. The method was immunoSEQ multiplex PCR; TCRdb's version includes in-frame clones alone and lacks a portion of them. V and J calls and clone size are as listed in that table; D and trimming were resolved from the DNA. The table records about 190,000 clones, roughly four fifths of them present only once. About this clone: Its target is unknown.

Study outcomes and limitations: A later analysis found TCR association rates differed by HLA locus, highest for DRB1 and lowest for HLA-C.

Sequencing used PBMCs. This receptor was identified in a man aged 18-30 years in good health and CMV-seronegative.

This CDR3 reads CASSSTTGTEAFF. CDR3 bases: TGCGCCAGCAGTTCTACGACGGGAACTGAAGCTTTCTTT. V is TRBV10-2 and J is TRBJ1-1; no definite D call. CDR1 is WSHSY, CDR2 SAAADI, per germline. The CDR3 consists of 13 residues. V dropped 5 bases and J dropped 5 bases, with 12 bases sitting between them.